What follows are 13 T cell receptor beta chains derived from one specimen sequenced in a study of post-analysis software for immune sequencing data. Study results and limitations: Included in a set of about 5 TRBV segments more frequent in patients than controls were TRBV5-6, TRBV5-1 and TRBV20-1.

Their cognate antigens are unknown. Unique molecular identifiers were built into the TCR beta cDNA libraries. TCRdb reanalysed the PCR reads using MiXCR and keeps one entry per CDR3 protein. The repertoire has about 800,000 distinct CDR3 sequences, 25% to 30% of them found once; the top ten carry more than 0.45%. The sequenced material came from blood. These receptors were collected from a girl aged 10 to 17 with multiple sclerosis.

In DNA form, the CDR3 reads TGTGCCAGCAGCCGAGGATGGGGAGCAGAGGGTGCGCAGTATTTT. Its translation: CASSRGWGAEGAQYF. This chain connects TRBV6-5 to TRBJ2-3; tentative D call: TRBD2 (5 bases). The CDR3 is 15 residues long. The V end was cut by 6 bases, the J end by 10 bases, with 23 bases between. Germline loops: CDR1 MNHEY, CDR2 SVGAGI.

This clonotype was detected only a few times. The chain couples TRBV4-1 to TRBJ2-5; the D is unclear. Germline CDR1 is MGHRA and CDR2 is YSYEKL. V gave up 1 base and J gave up 4 bases, with 7 bases separating them. This CDR3 region has 13 residues. The CDR3 sequence is CASSQVIGETQYF. Here the CDR3 DNA reads TGCGCCAGCAGCCAAGTTATTGGAGAGACCCAGTACTTC.

This clonotype was detected ten times or more. The J gene is TRBJ1-1, the V gene TRBV27; no definite D call. The CDR3 has 13 residues. CDR1 and CDR2 from the germline V gene are MNHEY and SMNVEV (reference sequence). Deletions cut 2 bases from V and 1 base from J, with 5 bases between. The CDR3 DNA is TGTGCCAGCAGTTTAATAGGGAACACTGAAGCTTTCTTT. Protein: CASSLIGNTEAFF.

To note about this clonotype: It may be a read error: a sequence one base away is much more abundant. This chain links TRBV7-2 with TRBJ2-5; D gene unclear. The V and J ends lost 3 bases and 6 bases respectively, with 17 bases between them. The CDR3 loop spans 15 amino acids. Germline V gene data show CDR1 as SGHTA and CDR2 as FQGNSA. In DNA, the CDR3 is TGTGCCAGCAGCTTGCAGTGGCCTCTAGGGAAGACCCAGTACTTC. Translated, it gives CASSLQWPLGKTQYF. The full variable domain, with the rest looked up from reference TRBV7-2 and TRBJ2-5, is GAGVSQSPSNKVTEKGKDVELRCDPISGHTALYWYRQSLGQGLEFLIYFQGNSAPDKSGLPSDRFSAERTGGSVSTLTIQRTQQEDSAVYLCASSLQWPLGKTQYFGPGTRLLVL.

The chain couples TRBV20-1 to TRBJ1-4, with D perhaps TRBD1 (6 bases). The V gene's germline CDR1 is DFQATT and CDR2 SNEGSKA (reference sequence). Trimming took off 0 bases at V and 7 bases at J, with 21 bases between the two ends. The CDR3 is 17 amino acids. CDR3 DNA: TGCAGTGCTAGAGATCCCACAGGGTTTCTGGGGGGTGAAAAACTGTTTTTT. Translating it yields CSARDPTGFLGGEKLFF.

This sequence joins TRBV20-1 and TRBJ2-1; D tentatively reads TRBD1 or TRBD2 (5 bases each). Germline V lookup: CDR1 DFQATT, CDR2 SNEGSKA (reference sequence). This CDR3 has 14 amino acids. V was pared by 6 bases and J by 9 bases, with 21 bases between. The CDR3 region is CSAPHGVIQGEQFF. The CDR3 DNA is TGCAGTGCCCCCCACGGGGTAATCCAGGGTGAGCAGTTCTTC.

This sequence joins TRBV20-1 and TRBJ1-1; maybe TRBD1 (6 bases). The CDR3 extends over 14 amino acids. V was shortened by 6 bases and J by 1 base, with 15 bases between the two germline ends. In germline, CDR1 is DFQATT, CDR2 SNEGSKA (reference sequence). CDR3 in amino acids: CSATGGIWNTEAFF. In nucleotides, the CDR3 is TGCAGTGCAACCGGGGGCATCTGGAACACTGAAGCTTTCTTT.

The chain uses TRBV6-6 and TRBJ1-5, with D perhaps TRBD1 (5 bases). The V end lost 3 bases, the J end lost 6 bases, and 15 bases lay between the germline ends. CDR1 and CDR2 from the germline V gene are MNHNY and SVGAGI (reference sequence). The CDR3 extends over 15 amino acids. As DNA, the CDR3 is TGTGCCAGCAGTTATTTCGCGGGGGTTAGTCAGCCCCAGCATTTT. It is translated as CASSYFAGVSQPQHF.

The rearrangement uses TRBV2 and TRBJ2-1; D is uncertain. V gave up 8 bases and J gave up 7 bases, with 18 bases separating them. The CDR3 extends over 14 amino acids. Germline assignment: CDR1 SNHLY and CDR2 FYNNEI. CDR3 sequence: CASLSARIGNEQFF. In nucleotides, the CDR3 is TGTGCCAGCCTCAGTGCGCGGATCGGGAATGAGCAGTTCTTC.

This clonotype was seen repeatedly, ten times or more. CDR3 residues: CSVARGYEQYF. For the CDR3, the DNA is TGCAGCGTCGCGCGCGGCTACGAGCAGTACTTC. The J gene is TRBJ2-7, the V gene TRBV29-1, with no clear D. CDR1 and CDR2 from the germline V gene are SQVTM and ANQGSEA. The CDR3 covers 11 residues. With 6 bases removed from V and 3 bases from J, the gap between germline ends came to 9 bases.

Many counts were recorded for this clonotype. The chain uses TRBV29-1 and TRBJ2-3, with a possible D match to TRBD1 (5 bases). V was pared by 0 bases and J by 7 bases, with 8 bases between. The CDR3 runs to 12 residues. Germline CDR1 reads SQVTM; CDR2 reads ANQGSEA. DNA of the CDR3: TGCAGCGTTGAAGATCCAGGGTATACGCAGTATTTT. Amino acid sequence: CSVEDPGYTQYF.

This clonotype was seen only a few times. The CDR3 reads CSARDPRGRGKNIQYF. CDR3 DNA sequence: TGCAGTGCTAGAGATCCCAGGGGGCGAGGCAAAAACATTCAGTACTTC. The chain uses TRBV20-1 and TRBJ2-4, with 8 bases identical to TRBD1. V lost 0 bases to trimming and J lost 3 bases; unmatched junction nucleotides: 7. The germline V gene has CDR1 DFQATT and CDR2 SNEGSKA (reference sequence). The CDR3 length is 16 residues.

This sequence joins TRBV7-2 and TRBJ2-2; the match to TRBD2 covers 7 bases. Trimming removed 0 bases from V and 7 bases from J; junction bases left unmatched: 8. Germline V gene sequence: CDR1 SGHTA, CDR2 FQGNSA. The CDR3 sequence is 16 residues long. CDR3 nucleotides: TGTGCCAGCAGCTTAGCTTGGGGGAGCGGGATCGGGGAGCTGTTTTTT. It yields the protein CASSLAWGSGIGELFF.